The entry that follows covers one T cell receptor beta chain sequence. The record originates from a study of blood T cell repertoires in COVID-19. Overall study: Whether acute or convalescent, the COVID-19 samples came from the United States, Italy and Spain. T cells, B-cell-depleted T cells, or PBMCs provided the cDNA or gDNA that served as material.

Germline V gene sequence: CDR1 SGHDN, CDR2 FVKESK. The CDR3 covers 16 residues. V lost 2 bases to trimming and J lost 3 bases, with 17 bases between them. How the authors handled the data: Amplifying reference gene primers gave estimates of nucleated cell counts. Sequencing used immunoSEQ multiplex PCR; TCRdb keeps in-frame clones, though not all of them. The V and J calls and the clone size are those of that table, but D and trimming were determined from the DNA. The sample contains about 220,000 clones, about 85% of which appear only once. Material: peripheral blood. The sequence came from a man between 45 and 60 years old who had recovered from COVID-19. The chain carries TRBV14 and TRBJ2-7; a weak D match, TRBD1 (6 bases). The CDR3 DNA reads TGTGCCAGCAGCCAATACGGACAGCCTGTCTTCTACGAGCAGTACTTC. Protein: CASSQYGQPVFYEQYF.